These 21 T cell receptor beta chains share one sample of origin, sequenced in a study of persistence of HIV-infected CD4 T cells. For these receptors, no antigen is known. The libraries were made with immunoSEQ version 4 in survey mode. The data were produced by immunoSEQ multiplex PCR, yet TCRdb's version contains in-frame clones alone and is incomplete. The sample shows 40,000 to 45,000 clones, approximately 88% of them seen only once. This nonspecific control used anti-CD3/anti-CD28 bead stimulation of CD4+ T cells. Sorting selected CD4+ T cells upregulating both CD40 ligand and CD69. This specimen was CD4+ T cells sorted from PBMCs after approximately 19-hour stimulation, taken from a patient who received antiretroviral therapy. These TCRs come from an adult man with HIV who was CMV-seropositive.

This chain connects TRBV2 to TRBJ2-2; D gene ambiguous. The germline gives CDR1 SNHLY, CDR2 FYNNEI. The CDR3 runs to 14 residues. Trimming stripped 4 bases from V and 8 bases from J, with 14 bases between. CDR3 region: CASSAGSRRGELFF. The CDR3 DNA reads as TGTGCCAGCAGTGCTGGTAGTCGAAGAGGGGAGCTGTTTTTT.

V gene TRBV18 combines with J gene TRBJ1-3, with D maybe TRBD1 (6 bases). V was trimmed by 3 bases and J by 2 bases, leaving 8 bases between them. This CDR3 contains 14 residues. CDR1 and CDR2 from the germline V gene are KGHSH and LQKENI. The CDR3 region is CASSPQGTGNTIYF. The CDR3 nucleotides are TGTGCCAGCTCACCTCAGGGGACTGGAAACACCATATATTTT.

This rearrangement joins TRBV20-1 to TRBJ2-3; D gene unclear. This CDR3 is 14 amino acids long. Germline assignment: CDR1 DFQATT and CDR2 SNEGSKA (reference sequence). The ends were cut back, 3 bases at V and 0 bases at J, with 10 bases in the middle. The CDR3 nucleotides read TGCAGTGCTAGTCTCGCGACTAGCACAGATACGCAGTATTTT. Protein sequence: CSASLATSTDTQYF.

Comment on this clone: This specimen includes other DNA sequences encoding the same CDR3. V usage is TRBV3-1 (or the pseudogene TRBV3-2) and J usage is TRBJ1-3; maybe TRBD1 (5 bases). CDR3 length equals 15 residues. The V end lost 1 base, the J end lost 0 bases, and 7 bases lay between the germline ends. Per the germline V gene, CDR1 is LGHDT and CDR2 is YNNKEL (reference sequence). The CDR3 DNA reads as TGTGCCAGCAGCCAAGTTGGGACCTCTGGAAACACCATATATTTT. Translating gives CASSQVGTSGNTIYF.

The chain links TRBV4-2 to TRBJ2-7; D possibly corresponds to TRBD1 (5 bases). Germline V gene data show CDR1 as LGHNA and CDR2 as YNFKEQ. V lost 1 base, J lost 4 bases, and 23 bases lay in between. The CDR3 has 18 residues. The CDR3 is CASSQGYQGPSAIYEQYF. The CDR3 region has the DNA TGTGCCAGCAGCCAAGGGTACCAGGGTCCCTCGGCGATATACGAGCAGTACTTC.

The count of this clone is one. The CDR3 sequence: CASSPAGGGQDNEQFF. The CDR3 DNA reads TGTGCCAGCTCACCCGCCGGCGGGGGGCAGGACAATGAGCAGTTCTTC. The rearrangement joins TRBV18 to TRBJ2-1, with TRBD2 identical over 8 bases. V shed 3 bases, J shed 5 bases, and the junction held 9 bases outside the gene matches. CDR1 and CDR2 (germline): KGHSH, LQKENI. The CDR3 loop spans 16 amino acids.

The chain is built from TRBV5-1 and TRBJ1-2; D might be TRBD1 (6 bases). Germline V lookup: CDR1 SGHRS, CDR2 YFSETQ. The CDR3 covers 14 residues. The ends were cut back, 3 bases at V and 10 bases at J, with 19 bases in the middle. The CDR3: CASSSTGIGVDYTF. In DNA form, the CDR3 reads TGCGCCAGCAGCTCCACAGGGATAGGAGTCGACTACACCTTC. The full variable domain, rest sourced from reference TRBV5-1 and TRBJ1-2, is KAGVTQTPRYLIKTRGQQVTLSCSPISGHRSVSWYQQTPGQGLQFLFEYFSETQRNKGNFPGRFSGRQFSNSRSEMNVSTLELGDSALYLCASSSTGIGVDYTFGSGTRLTVV.

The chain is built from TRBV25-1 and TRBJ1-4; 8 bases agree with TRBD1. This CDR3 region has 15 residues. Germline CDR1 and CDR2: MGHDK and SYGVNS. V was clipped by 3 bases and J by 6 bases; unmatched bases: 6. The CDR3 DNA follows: TGTGCCAGCAGTGATGGGGACAGGCGCTATGAAAAACTGTTTTTT. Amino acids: CASSDGDRRYEKLFF.

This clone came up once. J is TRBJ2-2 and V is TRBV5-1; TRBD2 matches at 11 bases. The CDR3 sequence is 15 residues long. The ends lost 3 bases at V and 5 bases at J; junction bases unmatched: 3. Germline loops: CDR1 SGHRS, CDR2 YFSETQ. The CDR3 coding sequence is TGCGCCAGCAGCTCGGGACTAGCGGATACCGGGGAGCTGTTTTTT. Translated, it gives CASSSGLADTGELFF.

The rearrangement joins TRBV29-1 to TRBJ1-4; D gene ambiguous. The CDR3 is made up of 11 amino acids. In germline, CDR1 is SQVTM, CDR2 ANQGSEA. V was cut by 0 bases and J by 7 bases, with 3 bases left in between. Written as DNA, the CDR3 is TGCAGCGTTGAAGACAGTGAAAAACTGTTTTTT. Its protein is CSVEDSEKLFF.

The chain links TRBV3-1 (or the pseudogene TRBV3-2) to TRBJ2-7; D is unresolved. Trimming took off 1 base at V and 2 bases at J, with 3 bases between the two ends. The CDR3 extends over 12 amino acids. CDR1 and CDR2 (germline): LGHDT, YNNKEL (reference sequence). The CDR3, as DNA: TGTGCCAGCAGCCAAGGACCCTACGAGCAGTACTTC. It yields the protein CASSQGPYEQYF.

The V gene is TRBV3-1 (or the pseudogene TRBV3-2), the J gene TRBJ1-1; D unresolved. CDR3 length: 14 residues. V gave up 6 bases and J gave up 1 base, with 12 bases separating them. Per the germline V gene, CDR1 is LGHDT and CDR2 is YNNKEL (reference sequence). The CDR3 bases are TGTGCCAGCAGTCCTGCAAGTGGGAACACTGAAGCTTTCTTT. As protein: CASSPASGNTEAFF.

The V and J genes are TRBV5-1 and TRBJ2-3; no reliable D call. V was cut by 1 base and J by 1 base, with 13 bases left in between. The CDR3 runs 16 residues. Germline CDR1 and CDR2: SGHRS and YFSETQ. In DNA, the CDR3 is TGCGCCAGCAGCTTGTATGGGGATATTGGCACAGATACGCAGTATTTT. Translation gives CASSLYGDIGTDTQYF.

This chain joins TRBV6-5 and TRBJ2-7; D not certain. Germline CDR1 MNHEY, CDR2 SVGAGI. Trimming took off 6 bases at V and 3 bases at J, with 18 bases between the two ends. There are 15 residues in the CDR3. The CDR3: CASSAPSQQFYEQYF. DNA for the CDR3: TGTGCCAGCAGCGCACCCTCTCAACAGTTCTACGAGCAGTACTTC.

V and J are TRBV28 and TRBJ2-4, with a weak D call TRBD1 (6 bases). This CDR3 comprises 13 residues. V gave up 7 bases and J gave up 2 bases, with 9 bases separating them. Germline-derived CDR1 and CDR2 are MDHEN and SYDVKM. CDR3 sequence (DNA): TGTGCCAGCAACGGGACACCCAAAAACATTCAGTACTTC. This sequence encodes CASNGTPKNIQYF.

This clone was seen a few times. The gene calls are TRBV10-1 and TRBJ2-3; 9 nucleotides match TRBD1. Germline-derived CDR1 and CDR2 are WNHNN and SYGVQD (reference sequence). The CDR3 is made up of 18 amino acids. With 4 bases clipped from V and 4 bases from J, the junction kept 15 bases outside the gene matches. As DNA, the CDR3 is TGCGCCAGCAGTGGTTCCTCCCCCGGGACAGGGTTCTCAGATACGCAGTATTTT. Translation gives CASSGSSPGTGFSDTQYF.

CDR3 bases: TGTGCTAGTGGCCTGGGACAGGGGCCGCGAAACTCCTACGAGCAGTACTTC. Protein product: CASGLGQGPRNSYEQYF. The chain employs TRBV12-5 and TRBJ2-7; 10 bases align to TRBD1. Losses at the gene ends were 6 bases for V and 0 bases for J; bases not matched to a gene: 11. The germline V gene encodes CDR1 LGHNT and CDR2 FRNRAP. The CDR3 is made up of 17 amino acids. The full variable domain, its missing parts supplied by reference TRBV12-5 and TRBJ2-7, is DARVTQTPRHKVTEMGQEVTMRCQPILGHNTVFWYRQTMMQGLELLAYFRNRAPLDDSGMPKDRFSAEMPDATLATLKIQPSEPRDSAVYFCASGLGQGPRNSYEQYFGPGTRLTVT.

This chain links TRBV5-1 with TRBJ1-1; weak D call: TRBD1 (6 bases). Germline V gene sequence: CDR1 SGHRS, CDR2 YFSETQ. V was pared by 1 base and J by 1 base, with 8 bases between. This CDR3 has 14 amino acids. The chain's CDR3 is CASSLRGGNTEAFF. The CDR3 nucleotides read TGCGCCAGCAGCTTGAGAGGGGGGAACACTGAAGCTTTCTTT. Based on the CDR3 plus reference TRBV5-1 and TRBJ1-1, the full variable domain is KAGVTQTPRYLIKTRGQQVTLSCSPISGHRSVSWYQQTPGQGLQFLFEYFSETQRNKGNFPGRFSGRQFSNSRSEMNVSTLELGDSALYLCASSLRGGNTEAFFGQGTRLTVV.

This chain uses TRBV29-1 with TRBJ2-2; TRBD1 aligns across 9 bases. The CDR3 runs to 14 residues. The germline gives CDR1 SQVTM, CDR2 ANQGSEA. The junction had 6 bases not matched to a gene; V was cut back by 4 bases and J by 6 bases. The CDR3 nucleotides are TGCAGCGTTGTGAAGACAGGGGGTTCCGGGGAGCTGTTTTTT. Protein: CSVVKTGGSGELFF.

CDR3 coding DNA: TGTGCTAGTGGTCTTGGGCTTCGAGGTAGCGGGGGTACGCACGAGCAGTACTTC. This sequence encodes CASGLGLRGSGGTHEQYF. The chain joins TRBV12-5 to TRBJ2-7; 9 bases match TRBD2. CDR3 length equals 18 residues. Germline CDR1 reads LGHNT; CDR2 reads FRNRAP. V trimming: 5 bases; J trimming: 5 bases; junction bases outside the gene matches: 19.

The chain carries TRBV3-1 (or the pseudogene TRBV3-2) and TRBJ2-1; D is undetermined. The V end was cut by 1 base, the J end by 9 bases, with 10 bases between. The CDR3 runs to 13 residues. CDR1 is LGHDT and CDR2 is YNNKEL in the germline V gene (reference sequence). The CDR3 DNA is TGTGCCAGCAGCCAAGGAAGCGTAATTGAGCAGTTCTTC. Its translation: CASSQGSVIEQFF.